This is a list of T cell receptor beta chains from one sample in a study of blood T cell repertoires in COVID-19. Method: immunoSEQ multiplex PCR; TCRdb's copy keeps in-frame clones and lacks some. The sample shows about 70,000 clones, 80% to 90% of them seen only once. Material: peripheral blood. The source is a woman between 18 and 30 years old with acute or convalescent COVID-19. Each CDR3 is given with its conserved first and last residue. The D gene is left open where the match is weak. Clone size is stated in some rows and not others, as once, few, many or a class when expanded.

V gene	clone size	J gene	D gene	CDR3 protein	CDR3 DNA
TRBV12-5	once	TRBJ1-6	NA	CASGLGVDNNSPLHF	TGTGCTAGTGGTTTGGGGGTGGACAATAATTCACCCCTCCACTTT
TRBV27	once	TRBJ1-1	TRBD1	CASSLSRGRRGTEAFF	TGTGCCAGCAGTTTATCGAGGGGGCGCAGGGGAACTGAAGCTTTCTTT
TRBV4-1	NA	TRBJ1-2	TRBD1	CASSQGYYGQGYGYTF	TGCGCCAGCAGCCAGGGATACTACGGACAGGGCTATGGCTACACCTTC
TRBV5-6	few	TRBJ2-7	NA	CASSSWGNLGHEQYF	TGTGCCAGCAGCTCCTGGGGCAACCTGGGGCACGAGCAGTACTTC
TRBV7-6	once	TRBJ2-1	NA	CASSLASTNEQFF	TGTGCCAGCAGCTTAGCGTCTACCAATGAGCAGTTCTTC
TRBV7-9	NA	TRBJ2-1	TRBD2	CASSPGLAEGGPYNEQFF	TGTGCCAGCAGCCCTGGACTAGCGGAGGGGGGCCCCTACAATGAGCAGTTCTTC
TRBV3-1/TRBV3-2	NA	TRBJ2-5	NA	CASSQVRQETQYF	TGTGCCAGCAGCCAAGTGAGACAAGAGACCCAGTACTTC
TRBV6-1	NA	TRBJ1-2	TRBD1	CASSESGGSWGYTF	TGTGCCAGCAGTGAATCAGGGGGCAGTTGGGGCTACACCTTC
TRBV7-9	once	TRBJ2-3	TRBD2	CASSTVSGRVLRADTQYF	TGTGCCAGCAGCACCGTTAGCGGGAGGGTCCTACGGGCCGATACGCAGTATTTT
TRBV28	NA	TRBJ1-5	NA	CASSGRRGVRQPQHF	TGTGCCAGCAGTGGTCGTCGGGGGGTGCGGCAGCCCCAGCATTTT
TRBV18	NA	TRBJ2-5	TRBD1	CASSSQWAGGQETQYF	TGTGCCAGCTCATCGCAATGGGCAGGGGGCCAAGAGACCCAGTACTTC
TRBV4-1	NA	TRBJ1-3	NA	CASSPTTASSGNTIYF	TGCGCCAGCAGCCCCACGACAGCCAGCTCTGGAAACACCATATATTTT
TRBV7-9	NA	TRBJ1-4	NA	CASSFLHEKLFF	TGTGCCAGCAGCTTCCTTCATGAAAAACTGTTTTTT
TRBV11-3	NA	TRBJ2-1	TRBD2	CASSAAGTSGGASYNEQFF	TGTGCCAGCAGCGCGGCCGGGACTAGCGGGGGGGCCTCCTACAATGAGCAGTTCTTC
TRBV6-6	NA	TRBJ2-7	NA	CASSAAGDYGEQYF	TGTGCCAGCAGTGCTGCAGGGGATTACGGCGAGCAGTACTTC
TRBV27	NA	TRBJ1-4	TRBD1	CASSLGTGYEKLFF	TGTGCCAGCAGTTTGGGGACAGGTTATGAAAAACTGTTTTTT
TRBV5-1	NA	TRBJ2-1	TRBD1	CASSFVGQINEQFF	TGCGCCAGCAGCTTCGTGGGACAGATCAATGAGCAGTTCTTC
TRBV18	NA	TRBJ2-1	TRBD2	CASSPRFREGLHEQFF	TGTGCCAGCTCACCGAGGTTCCGGGAGGGCCTCCATGAGCAGTTCTTC
TRBV19	NA	TRBJ1-4	NA	CASLGQASRGLFF	TGTGCCAGCTTGGGACAAGCGAGCCGGGGACTGTTTTTT
TRBV7-6	NA	TRBJ1-1	NA	CASSLALGQLNTEAFF	TGTGCCAGCAGCTTAGCGTTGGGACAATTGAACACTGAAGCTTTCTTT
TRBV12-2	NA	TRBJ1-1	NA	CASRPDKNTEAFF	TGTGCAAGTCGCCCGGACAAGAACACTGAAGCTTTCTTT
TRBV7-8	NA	TRBJ2-7	NA	CASSASMRGEQYF	TGTGCCAGCAGCGCAAGTATGCGCGGCGAGCAGTACTTC
TRBV6-5	NA	TRBJ2-5	NA	CASSYSGGQETQYF	TGTGCCAGCAGTTACTCGGGGGGGCAGGAGACCCAGTACTTC
TRBV15	NA	TRBJ1-2	NA	CATSRGQGHGYTF	TGTGCCACCAGCAGAGGGCAGGGTCATGGCTACACCTTC
TRBV6-5	NA	TRBJ1-2	NA	CASRVAGRLEGYTF	TGTGCCAGCAGAGTTGCGGGGCGGCTGGAAGGCTACACCTTC
TRBV10-3	NA	TRBJ2-1	TRBD2	CAIRSGTSGRDRNEQFF	TGTGCCATCAGATCCGGGACTAGCGGGAGAGATCGGAATGAGCAGTTCTTC
TRBV28	NA	TRBJ1-1	NA	CASSLSNRNTEAFF	TGTGCCAGCAGTTTATCGAACAGGAACACTGAAGCTTTCTTT
TRBV27	NA	TRBJ2-1	TRBD1	CASTVSGDRYNEQFF	TGTGCCAGCACCGTTTCGGGGGACAGGTACAATGAGCAGTTCTTC
TRBV4-1	NA	TRBJ2-1	TRBD2	CASSQLAGQPSPLNEQFF	TGCGCCAGCAGCCAACTAGCGGGTCAACCCTCGCCTCTTAATGAGCAGTTCTTC
TRBV3-1/TRBV3-2	NA	TRBJ2-3	TRBD2	CASSQDLPWGRAYTDTQYF	TGTGCCAGCAGCCAAGACCTCCCTTGGGGGAGGGCCTACACAGATACGCAGTATTTT
TRBV30	NA	TRBJ1-2	TRBD1	CAWRLPGQGGSGYTF	TGTGCCTGGAGGCTGCCGGGACAGGGAGGTTCTGGCTACACCTTC
TRBV7-8	NA	TRBJ1-2	NA	CASSLQGRENYGYTF	TGTGCCAGCAGCTTACAGGGGCGGGAGAACTATGGCTACACCTTC
TRBV6-5	NA	TRBJ1-2	TRBD1	CASKTWDRDGYTF	TGTGCCAGCAAGACCTGGGACAGGGATGGCTACACCTTC
TRBV7-2	NA	TRBJ1-1	NA	CASSRGVQLNTEAFF	TGTGCCAGCAGCCGGGGGGTGCAATTGAACACTGAAGCTTTCTTT
TRBV5-5	NA	TRBJ2-3	NA	CASSLDIFTDTQYF	TGTGCCAGCAGCTTGGACATCTTCACAGATACGCAGTATTTT
TRBV7-2	NA	TRBJ2-5	TRBD2	CASSSGLAGYQETQYF	TGTGCCAGCAGCTCTGGACTAGCGGGGTACCAAGAGACCCAGTACTTC
TRBV19	NA	TRBJ2-7	TRBD1	CASSSGTAAEQYF	TGTGCCAGTAGTTCAGGGACAGCAGCCGAGCAGTACTTC
TRBV6-2/TRBV6-3	NA	TRBJ2-7	NA	CASSTGTPPAYEQYF	TGTGCCAGCAGTACCGGGACTCCACCCGCCTACGAGCAGTACTTC
TRBV28	NA	TRBJ1-2	NA	CASSTLQGLGGYTF	TGTGCCAGCAGTACACTCCAGGGTTTAGGTGGCTACACCTTC
TRBV11-2	NA	TRBJ2-5	NA	CASSLAQETQYF	TGTGCCAGCAGCTTAGCGCAAGAGACCCAGTACTTC
TRBV30	NA	TRBJ1-5	NA	CAWSVGGAQPQHF	TGTGCCTGGAGTGTAGGGGGAGCTCAGCCCCAGCATTTT
TRBV27	NA	TRBJ1-6	NA	CASSLARDSDNSPLHF	TGTGCCAGCAGTTTGGCCCGTGACAGCGATAATTCACCCCTCCACTTT
TRBV28	NA	TRBJ1-2	TRBD1	CASAGTGGGGWNIYGYTF	TGTGCCAGCGCCGGGACAGGGGGCGGTGGGTGGAATATATATGGCTACACCTTC
TRBV2	large	TRBJ2-7	TRBD1	CASSTTTGYPYEQYF	TGTGCCAGCAGCACCACGACAGGGTACCCCTACGAGCAGTACTTC
TRBV2	NA	TRBJ2-1	TRBD2	CASQILGGRVEQFF	TGTGCCAGCCAGATCTTGGGCGGGAGAGTTGAGCAGTTCTTC
TRBV30	NA	TRBJ2-3	TRBD2	CALRTSGASTDTQYF	TGTGCCCTAAGGACTAGCGGGGCATCGACAGATACGCAGTATTTT
TRBV2	NA	TRBJ2-1	TRBD1	CASRVTGDEQFF	TGTGCCAGCAGGGTAACAGGGGATGAGCAGTTCTTC
TRBV7-8	once	TRBJ2-2	NA	CASSLVQGRAGELFF	TGTGCCAGCAGCTTAGTTCAGGGCAGGGCCGGGGAGCTGTTTTTT
TRBV19	NA	TRBJ2-1	TRBD2	CASMVTSGTGVQFF	TGTGCCAGTATGGTGACTAGCGGGACCGGGGTGCAGTTCTTC
TRBV2	few	TRBJ2-7	NA	CASGLLMVEQYF	TGTGCCAGCGGACTCCTGATGGTCGAGCAGTACTTC
TRBV10-1	NA	TRBJ2-1	NA	CASSEEASVPFNEQFF	TGCGCCAGCAGTGAGGAGGCCTCCGTCCCCTTCAATGAGCAGTTCTTC
TRBV5-1	once	TRBJ2-2	NA	CASRMGTLNTGELFF	TGCGCCAGCAGAATGGGGACATTAAACACCGGGGAGCTGTTTTTT
TRBV30	NA	TRBJ1-4	NA	CAGDGLGNEKLFF	TGTGCCGGGGACGGACTTGGGAATGAAAAACTGTTTTTT
TRBV7-2	NA	TRBJ2-7	TRBD2	CASSLVVVAGAYEQYF	TGTGCCAGCAGCTTAGTTGTTGTAGCGGGAGCCTACGAGCAGTACTTC
TRBV3-1/TRBV3-2	few	TRBJ1-6	NA	CASSQDPGASSPLHF	TGTGCCAGCAGCCAAGACCCAGGGGCGAGTTCACCCCTCCACTTT
TRBV30	once	TRBJ1-2	NA	CAWDQGFRGYTF	TGTGCCTGGGATCAGGGCTTTCGGGGCTACACCTTC
TRBV14	once	TRBJ1-1	NA	CASSQGGRTEAFF	TGTGCCAGCAGCCAAGGAGGTAGAACTGAAGCTTTCTTT
TRBV28	NA	TRBJ1-4	NA	CASSLWQGGLFF	TGTGCCAGCAGTTTATGGCAGGGAGGACTGTTTTTT